A single sample gave rise to the 20 T cell receptor beta chains below, sequenced in a study of cytomegalovirus exposure and HLA in healthy donors. A multiplex PCR was run with 60 Vbeta primers and 13 Jbeta primers. Sequenced by immunoSEQ multiplex PCR; TCRdb stores in-frame clones only, minus some. The profile shows 150,000 to 200,000 clones, under 9.5% of them singletons. Sequencing was performed on PBMCs. The receptors come from a young woman in good health and CMV-seropositive.

On this clone itself: One junction end disagrees with the germline gene, perhaps due to a read error. This rearrangement joins TRBV7-9 to TRBJ2-7; D may be TRBD1 (5 bases). CDR1 is SEHNR, CDR2 FQNEAQ, per germline (reference sequence). The CDR3 has 12 residues. The CDR3 DNA sequence: TGTGCAAGCAGCAATACAGGATCCGAGCAGTACTTC. It is translated as CASSNTGSEQYF.

This clone turned up a few times. V usage is TRBV4-2 and J usage is TRBJ1-1; D is perhaps TRBD1 (6 bases). V gave up 0 bases and J gave up 3 bases, with 11 bases separating them. Germline V gives CDR1 LGHNA, CDR2 YNFKEQ. The CDR3 covers 15 residues. The CDR3 coding sequence is TGTGCCAGCAGCCAAGATAGGGACATACACACTGAAGCTTTCTTT. Its translation is CASSQDRDIHTEAFF.

This clone was picked up a small number of times. The genes are TRBV2 and TRBJ2-4; D unresolved. Per germline, CDR1 SNHLY and CDR2 FYNNEI. V lost 8 bases and J 1 base, leaving 9 bases between the germline ends. This CDR3 has 13 amino acids. The CDR3 nucleotides are TGTGCCAGCGGTGGTCAGGCCAAAAACATTCAGTACTTC. It is translated as CASGGQAKNIQYF. Full variable domain (rest looked up from reference TRBV2 and TRBJ2-4): EPEVTQTPSHQVTQMGQEVILRCVPISNHLYFYWYRQILGQKVEFLVSFYNNEISEKSEIFDDQFSVERPDGSNFTLKIRSTKLEDSAMYFCASGGQAKNIQYFGAGTRLSVL.

The V call is TRBV18, the J call TRBJ2-7; TRBD1 agrees at 9 bases. Germline assignment: CDR1 KGHSH and CDR2 LQKENI. Trimming took 2 bases from V and 2 from J; bases not matched to a gene: 7. This CDR3 region has 16 residues. The CDR3 loop reads CASSPTLGQGAYEQYF. Written as DNA, the CDR3 is TGTGCCAGCTCACCAACCCTGGGACAGGGTGCCTACGAGCAGTACTTC.

V usage is TRBV5-5 and J usage is TRBJ1-1; 7 bases map to TRBD1. V lost 4 bases to trimming and J lost 4 bases; unmatched junction nucleotides: 10. This CDR3 is built from 15 residues. CDR1 and CDR2 (germline): SGHKS, YYEKEE (reference sequence). This chain's CDR3 is CASSPQTGYATEAFF. The CDR3 DNA follows: TGTGCCAGCAGCCCTCAGACAGGGTACGCCACTGAAGCTTTCTTT.

This clone was seen a few times. The chain carries TRBV6-5 and TRBJ2-7; 8 bases are a match to TRBD2. The J segment lost 0 bases and the V segment lost 4 bases, leaving 2 bases of the junction unmatched. The germline gives CDR1 MNHEY, CDR2 SVGAGI. The CDR3 consists of 14 residues. In DNA form, the CDR3 reads TGTGCCAGCAGTTCGAGCGGGGGCTCCTACGAGCAGTACTTC. It specifies CASSSSGGSYEQYF.

This clone was recorded only once. The V and J genes are TRBV27 and TRBJ2-1; 9 nucleotides align to TRBD2. CDR1 MNHEY and CDR2 SMNVEV come from the germline V gene (reference sequence). J lost 10 bases, V lost 6 bases, and 7 bases had no gene match. The CDR3 has 13 amino acids. The chain's CDR3 is CASSPGLAREQFF. The CDR3 DNA is TGTGCCAGCAGCCCCGGACTAGCGAGGGAGCAGTTCTTC.

This clone has a handful of counts. V gene TRBV28 combines with J gene TRBJ1-1; TRBD1 is a possible D gene (6 bases). The CDR3 runs 17 residues. Germline V gives CDR1 MDHEN, CDR2 SYDVKM. V dropped 1 base and J dropped 7 bases, with 22 bases sitting between them. CDR3 nucleotides: TGTGCCAGCAGTTTATTTGTCGGACAGATCGGTGGCGGTGAAGCTTTCTTT. Protein product: CASSLFVGQIGGGEAFF.

This clone was found a few times. The gene calls are TRBV2 and TRBJ2-1; 12 positions match TRBD2. Germline trimming cut 6 bases from V and 3 bases from J; bases unmatched to any gene: 6. CDR3 size: 16 residues. Germline V gives CDR1 SNHLY, CDR2 FYNNEI. CDR3 sequence: CASSLTSGSFYNEQFF. DNA for the CDR3: TGTGCCAGCAGCTTGACTAGCGGGAGTTTCTACAATGAGCAGTTCTTC.

The chain joins TRBV7-2 to TRBJ2-3, with D unresolved. This CDR3 has 11 residues. From germline, CDR1 is SGHTA and CDR2 FQGNSA. V was cut by 3 bases and J by 6 bases, with 4 bases left in between. CDR3 residues: CASSFSDTQYF. As DNA, the CDR3 is TGTGCCAGCAGCTTCTCCGATACGCAGTATTTT.

The V call is TRBV7-6, the J call TRBJ1-6; 10 bases agree with TRBD1. J gave up 7 bases and V 5 bases, and 2 bases lay outside the gene matches. Germline V gene lookup returns CDR1 SGHVS and CDR2 FNYEAQ. This CDR3 region has 14 residues. CDR3 sequence reads: CASSPGQGNSPLHF. The DNA of the CDR3 is TGTGCCAGCAGCCCGGGACAGGGGAATTCACCCCTCCACTTT. Supplemented by reference TRBV7-6 and TRBJ1-6, the full variable domain reads GAGVSQSPRYKVTKRGQDVALRCDPISGHVSLYWYRQALGQGPEFLTYFNYEAQQDKSGLPNDRFSAERPEGSISTLTIQRTEQRDSAMYRCASSPGQGNSPLHFGNGTRLTVT.

The chain has TRBV27 and TRBJ2-2; D is unresolved. The CDR3 is 16 residues long. Per the germline V gene, CDR1 is MNHEY and CDR2 is SMNVEV (reference sequence). V shed 3 bases and J shed 0 bases, with 11 bases lying between them. The CDR3 reads CASSLNRSPNTGELFF. In DNA form, the CDR3 reads TGTGCCAGCAGTTTGAACCGGTCTCCGAACACCGGGGAGCTGTTTTTT.

This chain uses TRBV14 with TRBJ2-3; 13 nucleotides align to TRBD2. CDR1 and CDR2 (germline): SGHDN, FVKESK. Trimming removed 7 bases from V and 0 bases from J; junction bases left unmatched: 10. CDR3 length equals 18 residues. CDR3 sequence (DNA): TGTGCCAGCACCGGGACTAGCGGGAAGGAAACTAGCACAGATACGCAGTATTTT. Translation: CASTGTSGKETSTDTQYF.

This chain connects TRBV5-6 to TRBJ2-6; no firm D call. The CDR3 contains 19 residues. Trimming pared 0 bases from V and 0 bases from J, leaving 16 bases between. CDR1 SGHDT and CDR2 YYEEEE come from the germline V gene. This chain's CDR3 is CASSLDFGVASSGANVLTF. The CDR3 DNA reads TGTGCCAGCAGCTTGGATTTCGGCGTAGCTAGCTCTGGGGCCAACGTCCTGACTTTC.

Only a few counts were recorded for this clone. The chain employs TRBV6-5 and TRBJ2-2, with D perhaps TRBD1 (7 bases). Trimming cost V 6 bases and J 3 bases, with 14 bases left between them. In germline, CDR1 is MNHEY, CDR2 SVGAGI. The CDR3 is 15 residues long. CDR3 sequence: CASRPGGPHTGELFF. In DNA form, the CDR3 reads TGTGCCAGCAGGCCAGGGGGGCCTCACACCGGGGAGCTGTTTTTT.

This clone was picked up a small number of times. V gene TRBV5-1 combines with J gene TRBJ1-3; TRBD1 is a possible D gene (6 bases). Per germline, CDR1 SGHRS and CDR2 YFSETQ. The V gene lost 1 base and the J gene lost 0 bases, with 17 bases spanning the gap. The CDR3 has 18 amino acids. In DNA form, the CDR3 reads TGCGCCAGCAGCTTGTTGGGGGTTCAGGGGATCTCTGGAAACACCATATATTTT. Translating it yields CASSLLGVQGISGNTIYF.

The rearrangement links TRBV1 to TRBJ2-5; the table assigns TRBD1, which was not confirmed against the DNA. TRBV1 is an annotated pseudogene. This CDR3 contains 13 residues. CDR3 protein: CTSPLQYQETQYF. The DNA for the CDR3 is TGCACCAGCCCTCTACAGTACCAAGAGACCCAGTACTTC.

This clone was observed a few times. The chain is built from TRBV5-1 and TRBJ2-1; TRBD1 might be the D (5 bases). V lost 0 bases, J lost 7 bases, and 17 bases lay in between. There are 16 residues in the CDR3. Germline CDR1 reads SGHRS; CDR2 reads YFSETQ. CDR3 protein: CASSLASRVRWNEQFF. The CDR3 DNA reads as TGCGCCAGCAGCTTGGCCTCCAGGGTTAGATGGAATGAGCAGTTCTTC.

This clone has a handful of counts. The V and J genes are TRBV10-2 and TRBJ2-1; 9 bases are shared with TRBD2. The germline V gene encodes CDR1 WSHSY and CDR2 SAAADI. This CDR3 has 17 amino acids. Trimming cost V 6 bases and J 0 bases; bases outside gene matches: 9. The chain's CDR3 is CASRSTSGGSSYNEQFF. The CDR3, as DNA: TGCGCCAGCAGATCGACTAGCGGAGGAAGCTCCTACAATGAGCAGTTCTTC.

V gene TRBV7-9 combines with J gene TRBJ2-1; TRBD1 matches at 10 bases. J gave up 4 bases and V 6 bases, and 6 bases lay outside the gene matches. Looked up from germline, CDR1 is SEHNR and CDR2 is FQNEAQ (reference sequence). The CDR3 is 15 amino acids. The CDR3 DNA follows: TGTGCCAGCAGAAGGGACAGGGGAGAGTACAATGAGCAGTTCTTC. This codes for CASRRDRGEYNEQFF.